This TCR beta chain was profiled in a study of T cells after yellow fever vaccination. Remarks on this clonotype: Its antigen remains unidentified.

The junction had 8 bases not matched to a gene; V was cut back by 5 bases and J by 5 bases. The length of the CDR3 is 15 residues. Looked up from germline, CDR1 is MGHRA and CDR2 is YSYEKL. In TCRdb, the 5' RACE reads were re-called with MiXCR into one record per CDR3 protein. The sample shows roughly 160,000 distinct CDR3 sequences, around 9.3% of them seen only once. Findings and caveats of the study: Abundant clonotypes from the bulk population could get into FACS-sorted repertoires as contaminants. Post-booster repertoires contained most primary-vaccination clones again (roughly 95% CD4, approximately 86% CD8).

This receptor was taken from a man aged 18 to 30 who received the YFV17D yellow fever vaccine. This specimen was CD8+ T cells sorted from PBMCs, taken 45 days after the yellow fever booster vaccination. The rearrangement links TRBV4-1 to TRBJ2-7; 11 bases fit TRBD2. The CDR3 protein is CASSILAGGRDEQYF. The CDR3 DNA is TGCGCCAGCAGCATATTAGCGGGGGGGAGAGACGAGCAGTACTTC.